Each of the 14 T cell receptor beta chains below was sequenced from the same sample in a study of blood T cell repertoires in COVID-19. Sequenced by immunoSEQ multiplex PCR; TCRdb stores in-frame clones only, minus some. This table holds roughly 200,000 clones, roughly 90% found once. The sequenced material came from peripheral blood. The receptors come from a man younger than 35 with active or convalescent COVID-19.

The rearrangement uses TRBV11-2 and TRBJ2-1; 11 bases align to TRBD1. Germline CDR1 reads SGHAT; CDR2 reads FQNNGV. This CDR3 is 14 amino acids long. The junction had 3 bases not matched to a gene; V was cut back by 5 bases and J by 6 bases. CDR3 in DNA: TGTGCCAGCAGCGCCGGGACAGGGGGCAATGAGCAGTTCTTC. Protein: CASSAGTGGNEQFF.

V and J are TRBV23-1 and TRBJ1-4; D perhaps matches TRBD1 (5 bases). TRBV23-1 is assigned to the ORF class and has an uncertain function. V lost 4 bases and J lost 8, with 20 bases in between. This CDR3 comprises 16 residues. The CDR3 bases are TGCGCCAGCAGTCGCAGGCAGGGTAGAGTAGAAGAAAAACTGTTTTTT. Protein sequence: CASSRRQGRVEEKLFF.

The chain carries TRBV30 and TRBJ1-1; 9 nucleotides align to TRBD1. The germline V gene has CDR1 GTSNPN and CDR2 SVGIG (reference sequence). Trimming took 8 bases from V and 4 from J; bases not matched to a gene: 5. The CDR3 is 12 amino acids. CDR3 sequence: CAQDRGGTEAFF. The CDR3 nucleotides read TGTGCCCAGGACAGGGGTGGCACTGAAGCTTTCTTT.

The chain carries TRBV6-5 and TRBJ1-2, with D possibly being TRBD1 (5 bases). This CDR3 has 16 amino acids. With 2 bases removed from V and 7 bases from J, the gap between germline ends came to 20 bases. Germline V lookup: CDR1 MNHEY, CDR2 SVGAGI. CDR3 amino acids: CASSYLPQGPSTGYTF. DNA of the CDR3: TGTGCCAGCAGTTACCTTCCTCAGGGTCCCTCGACTGGCTACACCTTC.

This clone was detected only once. The chain is built from TRBV6-1 and TRBJ1-2, with TRBD1 identical over 8 bases. After removal of 3 bases from V and 8 bases from J, the junction contained 11 bases not matched to a gene. The CDR3 is made up of 15 amino acids. The germline V gene has CDR1 MNHNS and CDR2 SASEGT. CDR3 sequence: CASSEMRQGAGGYTF. The CDR3 DNA sequence: TGTGCCAGCAGTGAGATGAGGCAGGGGGCAGGAGGCTACACCTTC.

This rearrangement joins TRBV7-8 to TRBJ1-1; the D gene is possibly TRBD1 (6 bases). V was pared by 5 bases and J by 10 bases, with 14 bases between. Looked up from germline, CDR1 is SGHVS and CDR2 is FQNEAQ. CDR3 size: 12 residues. The CDR3 protein is CASSPRGTGAFF. CDR3 bases: TGTGCCAGCAGCCCAAGGGGGACGGGAGCTTTCTTT.

The rearrangement joins TRBV24-1 to TRBJ1-1, with 7 bases aligning to TRBD1. The V gene end was trimmed by 6 bases and the J gene end by 1 base; junction bases not matched to a gene: 7. The CDR3 covers 15 residues. Germline CDR1 KGHDR, CDR2 SFDVKD. The CDR3 region is CATSSRQGPNTEAFF. The CDR3 region has the DNA TGTGCCACCAGTTCAAGACAGGGCCCGAACACTGAAGCTTTCTTT.

This sequence joins TRBV6-1 and TRBJ1-4; no reliable D call. The V gene's germline CDR1 is MNHNS and CDR2 SASEGT. V lost 2 bases and J lost 7, with 17 bases in between. The CDR3 contains 16 residues. The CDR3 region is CASSERSREVSEKLFF. The CDR3 nucleotides read TGTGCCAGCAGTGAAAGGTCCCGGGAGGTTAGTGAAAAACTGTTTTTT.

The chain employs TRBV30 and TRBJ2-6; a weak D match, TRBD1 (6 bases). The V gene lost 2 bases and the J gene lost 0 bases, with 20 bases spanning the gap. Germline assignment: CDR1 GTSNPN and CDR2 SVGIG (reference sequence). The CDR3 runs to 19 residues. The CDR3 DNA sequence: TGTGCCTGGAGTAAATATGGTGGACAGACGAACTCTGGGGCCAACGTCCTGACTTTC. Translating it yields CAWSKYGGQTNSGANVLTF.

V and J are TRBV30 and TRBJ1-5; maybe TRBD1 (6 bases). Germline V CDR1 and CDR2: GTSNPN, SVGIG (reference sequence). The CDR3 sequence is 13 residues long. The ends were cut back, 1 base at V and 3 bases at J, with 7 bases in the middle. CDR3 region: CAWSGQVNQPQHF. The CDR3, as DNA: TGTGCCTGGAGTGGACAGGTCAATCAGCCCCAGCATTTT.

The CDR3: CASSVDRGQGNTIYF. CDR3 bases: TGTGCCAGCAGCGTCGACAGGGGGCAAGGAAACACCATATATTTT. The V gene is TRBV9, the J gene TRBJ1-3, with TRBD1 matching 10 bases. V gave up 2 bases and J gave up 4 bases; unmatched junction bases: 3. In germline, CDR1 is SGDLS, CDR2 YYNGEE. The CDR3 consists of 15 residues.

This clone was detected once. The chain links TRBV3-1 (or the pseudogene TRBV3-2) to TRBJ2-2; D might be TRBD2 (6 bases). The CDR3 covers 13 residues. V lost 4 bases to trimming and J lost 8 bases, with 11 bases between them. CDR1 is LGHDT, CDR2 YNNKEL, per germline (reference sequence). The CDR3 DNA sequence: TGTGCCAGCAGCCGCACTAGCTCGGGGGAGCTGTTTTTT. This encodes CASSRTSSGELFF.

The chain couples TRBV6-5 to TRBJ2-2, with D unclear. The V end lost 4 bases, the J end lost 4 bases, and 10 bases lay between the germline ends. The CDR3 has 14 residues. The germline CDR1 and CDR2 sequences are MNHEY and SVGAGI. CDR3 amino acids: CASSSRQVTGELFF. Here the CDR3 DNA reads TGTGCCAGCAGTTCACGCCAGGTCACCGGGGAGCTGTTTTTT.

The chain carries TRBV15 and TRBJ2-1, with 10 bases fitting TRBD2. The CDR3 is 17 residues long. V dropped 2 bases and J dropped 10; count of bases not matched to a gene: 14. Germline CDR1 is LNHNV and CDR2 is YYDKDF (reference sequence). CDR3 protein: CATSRSGLADFSWEQFF. CDR3 coding DNA: TGTGCCACCAGCAGATCAGGACTAGCGGACTTTTCATGGGAGCAGTTCTTC.